Presented here are 23 T cell receptor beta chains from one specimen sequenced in a study of cytomegalovirus exposure and HLA in healthy donors. PCR used 60 Vbeta primers and 13 Jbeta primers. Here immunoSEQ multiplex PCR was the method, and the copy in TCRdb shows in-frame clones only, minus some. Here the sample spans about 190,000 clones, 85% to 90% being singletons. Sequenced material: PBMCs. Receptors originate from a man between 25 and 39 years old in good health and CMV-seronegative.

The V gene is TRBV18, the J gene TRBJ1-1, with D hard to call. There are 14 residues in the CDR3. V lost 5 bases, J lost 5 bases, and 15 bases lay in between. Per the germline V gene, CDR1 is KGHSH and CDR2 is LQKENI. CDR3 nucleotides: TGTGCCAGCTCATTTGGAGGGCCGGGAACTGAAGCTTTCTTT. Its translation is CASSFGGPGTEAFF.

The chain joins TRBV29-1 to TRBJ2-7, with 10 bases matching TRBD1. Losses at the gene ends were 6 bases for V and 2 bases for J; bases not matched to a gene: 7. The V gene's germline CDR1 is SQVTM and CDR2 ANQGSEA. The length of the CDR3 is 14 residues. This CDR3 reads CSVGDRGRTYEQYF. The CDR3 DNA reads as TGCAGCGTGGGAGACAGGGGGCGAACCTACGAGCAGTACTTC.

The chain couples TRBV6-5 to TRBJ2-1, with 8 bases fitting TRBD1. The trim removed 2 bases at V and 5 bases at J, leaving 5 bases unmatched. CDR1 is MNHEY and CDR2 is SVGAGI in the germline V gene. The CDR3 totals 15 residues. The CDR3 region is CASSYGDRPDNEQFF. CDR3 nucleotides: TGTGCCAGCAGTTACGGGGACAGGCCCGACAATGAGCAGTTCTTC.

The rearrangement uses TRBV6-5 and TRBJ2-7, with D maybe TRBD2 (7 bases). Per the germline V gene, CDR1 is MNHEY and CDR2 is SVGAGI. Between the trimmed V and J ends, which lost 3 bases and 6 bases, there was a span of 12 bases. The CDR3 covers 13 residues. CDR3: CASSYEGGREQYF. The CDR3 DNA reads TGTGCCAGCAGTTATGAGGGGGGGCGCGAGCAGTACTTC.

V and J are TRBV6-1 and TRBJ1-2, with D possibly TRBD1 on 6 matching bases. The CDR3 length is 13 residues. The V gene's germline CDR1 is MNHNS and CDR2 SASEGT. Trimming left V 5 bases short and J 7 bases short, with 14 bases between. In DNA, the CDR3 is TGTGCCAGCAGTAGGGGGAACAGGGTTGGCTACACCTTC. Translating it yields CASSRGNRVGYTF.

V is TRBV27 and J is TRBJ1-5, with TRBD1 identical over 9 bases. Per germline, CDR1 MNHEY and CDR2 SMNVEV (reference sequence). The length of the CDR3 is 14 residues. V shed 8 bases and J 0 bases; nucleotides not matched to a gene: 2. The CDR3 protein is CASQGQGSNQPQHF. The CDR3 coding sequence is TGTGCCAGCCAGGGACAGGGTAGCAATCAGCCCCAGCATTTT.

The sample holds a few counts of this clone. This CDR3 reads CASSRGGNQPQHF. The CDR3 DNA follows: TGTGCCAGCAGCAGGGGCGGCAATCAGCCCCAGCATTTT. V usage is TRBV2 and J usage is TRBJ1-5; a possible D gene is TRBD1 (6 bases). V shed 6 bases and J shed 2 bases, with 8 bases lying between them. CDR1 is SNHLY and CDR2 is FYNNEI in the germline V gene. The CDR3 totals 13 residues.

The chain couples TRBV7-8 to TRBJ1-2; tentative D call: TRBD1 (6 bases). CDR3 length equals 16 residues. Trimming stripped 4 bases from V and 5 bases from J, with 20 bases between. Germline V gene sequence: CDR1 SGHVS, CDR2 FQNEAQ. The CDR3 loop reads CASSSLHRAESYGYTF. CDR3 coding DNA: TGTGCCAGCAGCTCACTTCACAGGGCTGAGTCTTATGGCTACACCTTC.

The chain links TRBV5-4 to TRBJ2-5; tentatively, D is TRBD2 (5 bases). CDR1 and CDR2 from the germline V gene are SGHNT and YYREEE (reference sequence). The germline V and J ends were trimmed by 0 bases and 1 base, with 7 bases remaining between them. The CDR3 runs to 14 residues. This chain's CDR3 is CASSLERGQETQYF. CDR3 sequence (DNA): TGTGCCAGCAGCTTGGAACGGGGCCAAGAGACCCAGTACTTC.

A single count supports this clone. The V gene is TRBV5-7, the J gene TRBJ2-7; 7 bases are a match to TRBD2. TRBV5-7 is reported as an ORF; its role is uncertain. The CDR3 spans 14 residues. The ends lost 1 base at V and 3 bases at J; junction bases unmatched: 4. The CDR3 region is CASSLIGGGYEQYF. In DNA, the CDR3 is TGTGCCAGCAGCTTGATAGGCGGGGGCTACGAGCAGTACTTC.

The chain has TRBV28 and TRBJ1-3, with 7 nucleotides matching TRBD1. Per the germline V gene, CDR1 is MDHEN and CDR2 is SYDVKM. CDR3 size: 14 residues. V was clipped by 7 bases and J by 10 bases; unmatched bases: 13. CDR3: CASKLTGDGGTIYF. The DNA for the CDR3 is TGTGCCAGCAAACTTACAGGGGACGGAGGTACCATATATTTT.

V is TRBV27 and J is TRBJ2-7; 10 bases match TRBD1. V lost 9 bases, J lost 3 bases, and 11 bases stayed unmatched. CDR1 is MNHEY, CDR2 SMNVEV, per germline (reference sequence). The CDR3 sequence is 15 residues long. The CDR3 sequence: CASGVKGQGIYEQYF. Written as DNA, the CDR3 is TGTGCCAGTGGTGTTAAGGGACAGGGGATCTACGAGCAGTACTTC.

The genes are TRBV25-1 and TRBJ1-1; 7 bases are shared with TRBD1. V lost 10 bases, J lost 1 base, and 9 bases stayed unmatched. Germline V CDR1 and CDR2: MGHDK, SYGVNS. This CDR3 is built from 14 residues. CDR3 DNA: TGTGCCACCCAGGGGAACAGGGGGAACACTGAAGCTTTCTTT. Its translation is CATQGNRGNTEAFF.

The genes are TRBV28 and TRBJ2-7, with 11 nucleotides matching TRBD1. This CDR3 region has 14 residues. CDR1 is MDHEN and CDR2 is SYDVKM in the germline V gene. The V gene end was trimmed by 5 bases and the J gene end by 5 bases; junction bases not matched to a gene: 5. CDR3 sequence reads: CASSTQDRGHEQYF. Written as DNA, the CDR3 is TGTGCCAGCAGTACTCAGGACAGGGGGCACGAGCAGTACTTC.

The chain links TRBV7-9 to TRBJ2-1; 12 bases line up with TRBD2. The CDR3 covers 16 residues. After removal of 5 bases from V and 3 bases from J, the junction contained 5 bases not matched to a gene. Germline CDR1 reads SEHNR; CDR2 reads FQNEAQ (reference sequence). The CDR3 DNA reads as TGTGCCAGCAGCACCCTAGCGGGAGGGCGCTACAATGAGCAGTTCTTC. The encoded protein is CASSTLAGGRYNEQFF.

This sequence joins TRBV7-8 and TRBJ2-7, with D possibly matching TRBD1 (6 bases). The CDR3 is 16 amino acids. The germline V and J ends were trimmed by 3 bases and 5 bases, with 20 bases remaining between them. CDR1 is SGHVS, CDR2 FQNEAQ, per germline. In DNA, the CDR3 is TGTGCCAGCAGCTTGGTGTCGAGGGGGAGTGGGAACGAGCAGTACTTC. Amino acids: CASSLVSRGSGNEQYF.

Comments on this clone: One end of the junction is discordant with germline, which a read error may explain. The V call is TRBV5-6, the J call TRBJ2-3, with D possibly matching TRBD2 (6 bases). The CDR3 is 17 amino acids. Looked up from germline, CDR1 is SGHDT and CDR2 is YYEEEE. The CDR3 sequence: CASSLLERTTSKDTQYF. DNA for the CDR3: TGTGCCAGCAGCTTGTTGGAGCGGACTACTAGCAAAGATACGCAGTATTTT.

This chain connects TRBV6-5 to TRBJ1-5; tentative D call: TRBD1 (6 bases). This CDR3 contains 15 residues. The germline V gene encodes CDR1 MNHEY and CDR2 SVGAGI. The V end lost 0 bases, the J end lost 6 bases, and 12 bases lay between the germline ends. The CDR3 bases are TGTGCCAGCAGTTACTCCCACAGGGCAACTCAGCCCCAGCATTTT. Encoded protein: CASSYSHRATQPQHF.

V and J are TRBV4-2 and TRBJ2-2; 10 bases align to TRBD2. V shed 2 bases, J shed 7 bases, and the junction held 10 bases outside the gene matches. The CDR3 sequence is 17 residues long. Germline values: CDR1 LGHNA, CDR2 YNFKEQ. The DNA of the CDR3 is TGTGCCAGCAGCCAAACTAAAGCGGGGGGGCTCGTCGGGGAGCTGTTTTTT. Translation gives CASSQTKAGGLVGELFF.

J is TRBJ2-2 and V is TRBV7-9, with TRBD2 identical over 8 bases. Germline values: CDR1 SEHNR, CDR2 FQNEAQ (reference sequence). The CDR3 covers 16 residues. V trimming: 7 bases; J trimming: 4 bases; junction bases outside the gene matches: 11. The CDR3 loop reads CASKRPGTSSTGELFF. The CDR3 DNA reads TGTGCCAGCAAGCGACCCGGGACTAGTAGCACCGGGGAGCTGTTTTTT. Together with reference TRBV7-9 and TRBJ2-2, the CDR3 gives the full variable domain: DTGVSQNPRHKITKRGQNVTFRCDPISEHNRLYWYRQTLGQGPEFLTYFQNEAQLEKSRLLSDRFSAERPKGSFSTLEIQRTEQGDSAMYLCASKRPGTSSTGELFFGEGSRLTVL.

The rearrangement links TRBV6-4 to TRBJ2-2; 9 bases are shared with TRBD2. With 7 bases clipped from V and 9 bases from J, the junction kept 9 bases outside the gene matches. The CDR3 has 14 amino acids. CDR1 and CDR2 (germline): MRHNA, SNTAGT. This CDR3 is CASKRERGARELFF. CDR3 DNA: TGTGCCAGCAAACGCGAGCGGGGGGCCCGGGAGCTGTTTTTT.

CDR3 loop: CASSISRWDSQYF. Written as DNA, the CDR3 is TGTGCCAGTAGTATATCCAGGTGGGACAGCCAATACTTC. This chain connects TRBV19 to TRBJ2-7; 7 positions match TRBD1. Germline assignment: CDR1 LNHDA and CDR2 SQIVND (reference sequence). The CDR3 covers 13 residues. Trimming removed 2 bases from V and 13 bases from J; junction bases left unmatched: 11.

This clone was counted a single time. The chain combines TRBV18 with TRBJ1-1, with 9 bases matching TRBD1. CDR3 length: 13 residues. V gave up 3 bases and J gave up 6 bases; unmatched junction bases: 2. CDR1 KGHSH and CDR2 LQKENI come from the germline V gene. The CDR3 bases are TGTGCCAGCTCACCGGGACAGGGATCTGAAGCTTTCTTT. Its translation is CASSPGQGSEAFF.